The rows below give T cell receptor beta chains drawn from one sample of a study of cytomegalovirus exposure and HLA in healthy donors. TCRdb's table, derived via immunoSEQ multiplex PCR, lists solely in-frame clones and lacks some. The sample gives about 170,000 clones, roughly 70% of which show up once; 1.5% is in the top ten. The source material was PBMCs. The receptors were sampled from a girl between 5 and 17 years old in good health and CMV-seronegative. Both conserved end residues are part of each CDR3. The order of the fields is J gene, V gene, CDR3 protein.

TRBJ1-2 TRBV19 CASSRKIRSQGSNGYTF
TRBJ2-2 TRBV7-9 CASSLGRDRSHTGELFF
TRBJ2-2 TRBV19 CASSPGINTGELFF
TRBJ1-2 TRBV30 CASQWQEGYGYTF
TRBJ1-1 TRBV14 CASSPGSQPMNTEAFF
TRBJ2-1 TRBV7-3 CASSSDGGSYNEQFF
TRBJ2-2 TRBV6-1 CATELWDRNAGELFF
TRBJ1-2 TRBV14 CASSQDSPWAIDGYTF
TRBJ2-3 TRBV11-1 CASSRMGQTQDTQYF
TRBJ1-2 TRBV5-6 CASSLGGPTGRDYGYTF
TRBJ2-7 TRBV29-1 CSVVTGANYEQYF
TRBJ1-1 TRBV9 CASSVGQGARNTEAFF
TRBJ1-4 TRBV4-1 CASSHRGGAGIVEKLFF
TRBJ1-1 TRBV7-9 CASSSGTYNTEAFF
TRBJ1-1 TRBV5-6 CASSLAWTGLKAAFF
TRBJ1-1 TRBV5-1 CASSSTGEPEAFF
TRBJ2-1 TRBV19 CASSPVGTSDRFNEQFF
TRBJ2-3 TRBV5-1 CASSLEAGGGGTDTQYF
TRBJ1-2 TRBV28 CASRGQGGYGYTF
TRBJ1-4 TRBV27 CASSPAGMNEKLFF
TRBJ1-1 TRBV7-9 CASSFRSTEAFF
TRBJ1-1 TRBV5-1 CASSLRQGNTEAFF
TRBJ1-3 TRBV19 CASTETGTSGNTIYF
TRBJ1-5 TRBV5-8 CASSLGGGLSNQPQHF
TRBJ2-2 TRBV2 CASSENGGELFF
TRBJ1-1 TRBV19 CASSIVPGQGMNTEAFF
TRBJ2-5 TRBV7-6 CASSSQETQYF
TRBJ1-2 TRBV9 CASSVRAQDGYTF
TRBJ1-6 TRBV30 CASNGQGNSPLHF
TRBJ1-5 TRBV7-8 CASSRKGQAFVSNQPQHF
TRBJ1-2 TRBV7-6 CASSLGQGGYTF
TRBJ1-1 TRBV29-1 CSVENEFTGTTALPEAFF
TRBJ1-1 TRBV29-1 CSVKGFNTEAFF
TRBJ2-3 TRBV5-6 CASSMDRATDTQYF
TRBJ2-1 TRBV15 CATSVTANEQFF
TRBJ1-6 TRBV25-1 CASSEYRDSPLHF
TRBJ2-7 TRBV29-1 CSVALYRGYEQYF